Presented here are 18 T cell receptor beta chains from one specimen sequenced in a study of a mutant IDH1 vaccine in newly diagnosed glioma. These receptors have no identified antigens. Documented time point: week 5, during vaccination. Vaccine doses each comprised 300 ug of mutant IDH1 20-mer peptide, with topical imiquimod. Only in-frame clones appear in the TCRdb table, and some are missing; sequencing was by immunoSEQ multiplex PCR. The data show fewer than 100,000 clones, 75% to 95% seen once. The sample in question was PBMCs, obtained from a glioma patient whose treatment included an IDH1 peptide vaccine. The receptors shown here come from a woman in her forties or fifties with glioma.

V is TRBV5-4 and J is TRBJ1-4; D unresolved. The ends were cut back, 3 bases at V and 8 bases at J, with 14 bases in the middle. This CDR3 region has 14 residues. Germline CDR1 and CDR2: SGHNT and YYREEE (reference sequence). For the CDR3, the DNA is TGTGCCAGCAGCTCCTCCTGGGGTGGGGAAAAACTGTTTTTT. Translating it yields CASSSSWGGEKLFF.

The count of this clone is one. The gene calls are TRBV10-3 and TRBJ2-7, with TRBD1 matching over 10 bases. Unmatched junction bases numbered 8, after V lost 6 bases and J lost 9 bases. The CDR3 has 13 amino acids. Germline loops: CDR1 ENHRY, CDR2 SYGVKD. CDR3 amino acids: CAISPTGGSGQYF. CDR3 DNA: TGTGCCATCAGCCCGACAGGGGGCTCGGGGCAGTACTTC.

The chain couples TRBV7-9 to TRBJ1-1, with a possible D match to TRBD1 (5 bases). V lost 7 bases and J lost 5, with 20 bases in between. This CDR3 region has 15 residues. Looked up from germline, CDR1 is SEHNR and CDR2 is FQNEAQ (reference sequence). CDR3 in amino acids: CASIDGTLFLTEAFF. Here the CDR3 DNA reads TGTGCCAGCATCGACGGGACCTTATTCCTGACTGAAGCTTTCTTT. Variable domain in full (rest from reference TRBV7-9 and TRBJ1-1): DTGVSQNPRHKITKRGQNVTFRCDPISEHNRLYWYRQTLGQGPEFLTYFQNEAQLEKSRLLSDRFSAERPKGSFSTLEIQRTEQGDSAMYLCASIDGTLFLTEAFFGQGTRLTVV.

The CDR3 region is CASSPPNYNEQFF. The CDR3 region has the DNA TGTGCCAGCAGCCCACCAAACTACAATGAGCAGTTCTTC. The chain joins TRBV14 to TRBJ2-1; D call uncertain. Trimming removed 4 bases at V and 3 bases at J, with 7 bases between. Looked up from germline, CDR1 is SGHDN and CDR2 is FVKESK. CDR3 length: 13 amino acids.

The chain is built from TRBV5-1 and TRBJ2-2; TRBD1 is a possible D gene (5 bases). The CDR3 length is 17 residues. The V end was cut by 1 base, the J end by 5 bases, with 18 bases between. Germline V gene data show CDR1 as SGHRS and CDR2 as YFSETQ. In nucleotides, the CDR3 is TGCGCCAGCAGCTTGTCTACAGGTAGCAGGGTTACCGGGGAGCTGTTTTTT. Translation: CASSLSTGSRVTGELFF.

The chain couples TRBV18 to TRBJ2-1; TRBD2 matches at 8 bases. Germline loops: CDR1 KGHSH, CDR2 LQKENI. The CDR3 covers 15 residues. V trimming: 2 bases; J trimming: 4 bases; junction bases outside the gene matches: 4. The CDR3: CASSPLAGPYNEQFF. For the CDR3, the DNA is TGTGCCAGCTCACCATTAGCGGGACCGTACAATGAGCAGTTCTTC.

The rearrangement joins TRBV7-3 to TRBJ2-2; the D is unclear. From germline, CDR1 is SGHTA and CDR2 FQGTGA. Trimming took off 0 bases at V and 1 base at J, with 6 bases between the two ends. The CDR3 is 15 residues long. The CDR3 loop is CASSLTGQNTGELFF. CDR3 DNA sequence: TGTGCCAGCAGCTTAACGGGTCAGAACACCGGGGAGCTGTTTTTT.

The chain recombines TRBV5-4 with TRBJ2-3; 8 bases line up with TRBD2. Per the germline V gene, CDR1 is SGHNT and CDR2 is YYREEE (reference sequence). This CDR3 spans 15 amino acids. Unmatched junction bases numbered 8, after V lost 4 bases and J lost 4 bases. CDR3 sequence reads: CASSRGTRFPDTQYF. CDR3 DNA: TGTGCCAGCAGCCGTGGGACTAGATTCCCAGATACGCAGTATTTT.

The chain links TRBV5-1 to TRBJ2-1; TRBD2 matches 8 bases. Trimming cost V 0 bases and J 0 bases; bases outside gene matches: 5. From germline, CDR1 is SGHRS and CDR2 YFSETQ. This CDR3 comprises 17 residues. CDR3 nucleotide sequence: TGCGCCAGCAGCTTGGAACTAGCGGCTAGCTCCTACAATGAGCAGTTCTTC. Translating gives CASSLELAASSYNEQFF.

The chain joins TRBV29-1 to TRBJ2-5; D is possibly TRBD2 (7 bases). The germline V gene has CDR1 SQVTM and CDR2 ANQGSEA. This CDR3 comprises 13 residues. Trimming removed 4 bases at V and 3 bases at J, with 12 bases between. CDR3 loop: CSVVGGLKETQYF. As DNA, the CDR3 is TGCAGCGTTGTCGGGGGGCTCAAAGAGACCCAGTACTTC.

The chain links TRBV5-1 to TRBJ2-7, with a weak D call TRBD1 (6 bases). V dropped 5 bases and J dropped 3 bases, with 24 bases sitting between them. The CDR3 runs 17 residues. Germline lookup yields CDR1 SGHRS and CDR2 YFSETQ. CDR3 coding DNA: TGCGCCAGCAGGCAGACAATTCCCCGGGACAAGGACTACGAGCAGTACTTC. The encoded protein is CASRQTIPRDKDYEQYF.

V is TRBV5-1 and J is TRBJ2-1; perhaps D is TRBD1 or TRBD2 (5 bases each). Germline CDR1 reads SGHRS; CDR2 reads YFSETQ. The ends were cut back, 3 bases at V and 4 bases at J, with 8 bases in the middle. The CDR3 is 13 residues long. This chain's CDR3 is CASSWGRYNEQFF. Written as DNA, the CDR3 is TGCGCCAGCAGCTGGGGGAGATACAATGAGCAGTTCTTC.

This clone was seen a few times. The chain uses TRBV25-1 and TRBJ1-5; possible D gene TRBD1, 5 bases. CDR3 length equals 14 residues. CDR1 and CDR2 (germline): MGHDK, SYGVNS. V lost 4 bases and J lost 7, with 14 bases in between. The CDR3 here is CASSASDSGQPQHF. The CDR3 nucleotides read TGTGCCAGCAGTGCCTCCGACAGCGGACAGCCCCAGCATTTT.

This chain links TRBV18 with TRBJ2-3; D tentatively reads TRBD1 or TRBD2 (5 bases each). The CDR3 length is 14 residues. V was clipped by 3 bases and J by 3 bases, with 10 bases between them. Germline loops: CDR1 KGHSH, CDR2 LQKENI. CDR3 region: CASSPIEGTDTQYF. The CDR3 DNA reads as TGTGCCAGCTCACCCATCGAGGGGACAGATACGCAGTATTTT. Full variable domain (missing parts from reference TRBV18 and TRBJ2-3): NAGVMQNPRHLVRRRGQEARLRCSPMKGHSHVYWYRQLPEEGLKFMVYLQKENIIDESGMPKERFSAEFPKEGPSILRIQQVVRGDSAAYFCASSPIEGTDTQYFGPGTRLTVL.

The chain is built from TRBV25-1 and TRBJ1-4; 9 bases agree with TRBD1. The germline gives CDR1 MGHDK, CDR2 SYGVNS. The CDR3 length is 15 residues. V lost 7 bases to trimming and J lost 8 bases; unmatched junction nucleotides: 11. The CDR3 DNA reads as TGTGCCAGCACAACCCCGGGACAGGGTAGAGAAAAACTGTTTTTT. Encoded protein: CASTTPGQGREKLFF. Full variable domain (remainder filled in from reference TRBV25-1 and TRBJ1-4): EADIYQTPRYLVIGTGKKITLECSQTMGHDKMYWYQQDPGMELHLIHYSYGVNSTEKGDLSSESTVSRIRTEHFPLTLESARPSHTSQYLCASTTPGQGREKLFFGSGTQLSVL.

The chain couples TRBV11-2 to TRBJ2-7; TRBD1 is a possible D gene (5 bases). The V end was cut by 6 bases, the J end by 3 bases, with 15 bases between. The CDR3 runs to 14 residues. Germline V gives CDR1 SGHAT, CDR2 FQNNGV. Here the CDR3 reads CASRQTAEDYEQYF. CDR3 bases: TGTGCCAGCAGACAGACAGCCGAGGACTACGAGCAGTACTTC.

V gene TRBV10-3 combines with J gene TRBJ2-5, with D possibly being TRBD1 or TRBD2 (5 bases each). Deletions cut 2 bases from V and 4 bases from J, with 11 bases between. Germline V lookup: CDR1 ENHRY, CDR2 SYGVKD. The CDR3 is 14 amino acids. CDR3 coding DNA: TGTGCCATCAGTGAGACCGGGACCTCAGAGACCCAGTACTTC. Protein: CAISETGTSETQYF.

This clone was seen more than once but under ten times. The chain uses TRBV6-1 and TRBJ2-1; the match to TRBD2 covers 11 bases. The CDR3 has 16 residues. CDR1 and CDR2 from the germline V gene are MNHNS and SASEGT. Trimming cost V 2 bases and J 3 bases; bases outside gene matches: 3. In DNA form, the CDR3 reads TGTGCCAGCAGTGAACAGACTAGCGGGGACTACAATGAGCAGTTCTTC. Protein product: CASSEQTSGDYNEQFF.